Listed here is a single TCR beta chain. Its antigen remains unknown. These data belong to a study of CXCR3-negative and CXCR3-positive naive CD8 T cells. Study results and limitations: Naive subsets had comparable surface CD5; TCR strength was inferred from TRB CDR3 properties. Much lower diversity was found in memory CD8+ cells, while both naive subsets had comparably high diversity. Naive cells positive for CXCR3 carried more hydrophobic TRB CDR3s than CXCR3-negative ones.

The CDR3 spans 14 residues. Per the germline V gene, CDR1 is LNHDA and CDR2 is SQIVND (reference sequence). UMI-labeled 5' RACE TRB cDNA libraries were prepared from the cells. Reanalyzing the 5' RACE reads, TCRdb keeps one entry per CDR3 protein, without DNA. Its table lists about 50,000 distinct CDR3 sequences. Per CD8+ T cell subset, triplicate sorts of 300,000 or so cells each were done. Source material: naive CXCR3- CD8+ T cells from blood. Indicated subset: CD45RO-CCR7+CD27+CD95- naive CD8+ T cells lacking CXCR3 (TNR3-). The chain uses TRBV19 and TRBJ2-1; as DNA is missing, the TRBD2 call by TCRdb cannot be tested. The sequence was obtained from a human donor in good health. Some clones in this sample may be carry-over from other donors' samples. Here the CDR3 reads CASIQRGNLNEQFF.